This note documents a single TCR beta chain sequence. As yet, its antigen is unknown. Germline assignment: CDR1 SGHRS and CDR2 YFSETQ. Trimming stripped 6 bases from V and 2 bases from J, with 11 bases between. The CDR3 totals 13 residues. This sample is part of a study of PD-L1 blockade in urothelial cancer. General study findings and limits: A below-median TCR clonality in blood before treatment predicted better survival.

Clones were read by immunoSEQ multiplex PCR, and TCRdb kept only the in-frame ones, dropping some. This table has 56,000 or so clones, 85% to 90% appearing once. This chain connects TRBV5-1 to TRBJ1-2; a weak D match, TRBD1 (5 bases). This clonotype was obtained from a man aged 50-60 years with urothelial cancer. The sample in question was PBMCs, obtained around atezolizumab (anti-PD-L1) treatment. CDR3 amino acids: CASTIGGNYGYTF. CDR3 bases: TGCGCCAGCACCATCGGGGGGAACTATGGCTACACCTTC.